This T cell receptor beta chain was sequenced during a study of vaccination and CD4 T cells after COVID-19. Treatment here: approximately 9-day PBMC culture with coronavirus spike peptide pools or control peptides (ViraFEST assay). To note about this clonotype: Antigen specificity is unknown.

The Oncomine TCR Beta short-read assay sequenced DNA from cultured CD4+ T cells. MiXCR, run by TCRdb on the PCR reads, gives a single entry per CDR3 protein. This table has more than 12,000 distinct CDR3 sequences, 30% appearing once. Trimming took 5 bases from V and 6 from J; bases not matched to a gene: 18. The germline V gene encodes CDR1 MGHDK and CDR2 SYGVNS. This CDR3 spans 17 amino acids. Sequenced material: cultured CD4+ T cells from blood. The TCR was taken from a human donor with COVID-19. The chain is built from TRBV25-1 and TRBJ1-2; TRBD1 matches 7 bases. This CDR3 is CASSPSRGEDRLDGYTF. The CDR3, as DNA: TGTGCCAGCAGTCCCTCCAGGGGAGAGGACAGGTTGGATGGCTACACCTTC.